This T cell receptor beta chain originates from a study of CD8+ T cells in alopecia areata. Study summary: Treated patients swallowed 5 to 10 mg of oral tofacitinib twice daily. A 6-month off-drug phase came after tofacitinib, which had lasted 6 to 18 months.

The sorting of PBMCs gave CD4+ and CD8+ T cells. Once RNA had been extracted, it was reverse transcribed into cDNA to act as the sequencing template. The data were produced by immunoSEQ multiplex PCR, yet TCRdb's version contains in-frame clones alone and is incomplete. The sample carries more than 200,000 clones, about 68% recorded once. Details on this clone: Its antigen is as yet unknown.

In germline, CDR1 is MNHEY, CDR2 SVGAGI. Trimming left V 7 bases short and J 5 bases short, with 8 bases between. This CDR3 is built from 11 residues. General study findings and limits: Although TCR sharing was seen in mice, sharing across patients was less clear, possibly for HLA-related reasons.

This chain connects TRBV6-5 to TRBJ2-5; D is ambiguous. The material sequenced was CD4+ T cells sorted from blood, taken at week 0. The receptor's source is a human donor with alopecia areata. The CDR3 bases are TGTGCCAGCAAGGAAGTGGAGACCCAGTACTTC. Its protein is CASKEVETQYF.